This passage covers 20 T cell receptor beta chains from one sample sequenced in a study of response to subunit inactivated influenza vaccine. A single record per CDR3 protein comes from TCRdb applying MiXCR to the RT-PCR reads. The data contain 500,000 to 650,000 distinct CDR3 sequences, around 8% of them seen just once; the ten biggest clones take up roughly 13%. This sample comprised PBMCs from blood, obtained roughly 24 months after vaccination. The origin of the receptors is a man between 50 and 75 years old who received an inactivated influenza vaccine.

This clonotype was observed a handful of times. V is TRBV28 and J is TRBJ2-5; weak D call: TRBD1 (6 bases). Trimming took 2 bases from V and 5 from J, leaving 21 bases between them. The CDR3 sequence is 17 residues long. The V gene's germline CDR1 is MDHEN and CDR2 SYDVKM. The CDR3 region is CASSLHYGTPIPETQYF. The CDR3 nucleotides read TGTGCCAGCAGTTTACACTACGGGACACCGATTCCGGAGACCCAGTACTTC.

A few counts support this clonotype. This chain uses TRBV6-5 with TRBJ2-7; either TRBD1 or TRBD2 may supply D (5 bases each). This CDR3 is 15 amino acids long. V was clipped by 2 bases and J by 6 bases, with 17 bases between them. Germline CDR1 MNHEY, CDR2 SVGAGI. CDR3 region: CASSYGGPGLVEQYF. The CDR3 DNA reads as TGTGCCAGCAGTTACGGGGGACCGGGTCTCGTCGAGCAGTACTTC.

The chain carries TRBV19 and TRBJ1-6; D possibly corresponds to TRBD1 (5 bases). The CDR3 is made up of 14 amino acids. Germline V lookup: CDR1 LNHDA, CDR2 SQIVND (reference sequence). Trimming removed 6 bases from V and 12 bases from J, with 18 bases in between. CDR3 protein: CASRPTEPGLPLHF. CDR3 nucleotide sequence: TGTGCCAGTAGGCCGACCGAACCGGGACTACCCCTCCACTTT.

The table lists this clonotype with a few counts. The J gene is TRBJ2-1, the V gene TRBV20-1; 8 bases map to TRBD2. Germline V gene data show CDR1 as DFQATT and CDR2 as SNEGSKA (reference sequence). The V gene end was trimmed by 0 bases and the J gene end by 4 bases; junction bases not matched to a gene: 11. This CDR3 spans 17 amino acids. The CDR3 here is CSARDLLTSGNYNEQFF. Written as DNA, the CDR3 is TGCAGTGCTAGAGATCTCCTCACTAGCGGCAATTACAATGAGCAGTTCTTC.

The chain is built from TRBV6-5 and TRBJ2-7; perhaps TRBD2 as D (6 bases). The V end lost 2 bases, the J end lost 6 bases, and 17 bases lay between the germline ends. The CDR3 runs to 15 residues. Looked up from germline, CDR1 is MNHEY and CDR2 is SVGAGI. CDR3 nucleotide sequence: TGTGCCAGCAGTTACGCGGCAGGGACTGAATTCGAGCAGTACTTC. Protein sequence: CASSYAAGTEFEQYF.

The chain is built from TRBV28 and TRBJ2-1; D unclear. Germline values: CDR1 MDHEN, CDR2 SYDVKM. Trimming stripped 2 bases from V and 11 bases from J, with 10 bases between. The CDR3 totals 12 residues. The DNA of the CDR3 is TGTGCCAGCAGTTTAGACCAAGGGCAGCAGTTCTTC. Protein: CASSLDQGQQFF.

This clonotype occurred many times. The chain couples TRBV6-5 to TRBJ1-6; D uncertain. The CDR3 has 15 residues. From germline, CDR1 is MNHEY and CDR2 SVGAGI. Trimming removed 2 bases at V and 7 bases at J, with 12 bases between. The CDR3 is CASSYNPPLNSPLHF. The CDR3 DNA sequence: TGTGCCAGCAGTTACAACCCCCCGTTAAATTCACCCCTCCACTTT.

This clonotype occurred a few times. V is TRBV6-1 and J is TRBJ2-6; D call uncertain. V dropped 6 bases and J dropped 1 base, with 4 bases sitting between them. This CDR3 is 13 amino acids long. Germline assignment: CDR1 MNHNS and CDR2 SASEGT. The CDR3 loop reads CASRWSGANVLTF. DNA for the CDR3: TGTGCCAGCAGGTGGTCTGGGGCCAACGTCCTGACTTTC.

Notes on this clonotype: A read error is possible here, since a much larger clone lies one base away. The rearrangement joins TRBV5-1 to TRBJ2-7, with TRBD2 identical over 11 bases. Germline V lookup: CDR1 SGHRS, CDR2 YFSETQ. CDR3 length: 16 amino acids. The CDR3 here is CASSLGLAGFSYERYF. Here the CDR3 DNA reads TGCGCCAGCAGCTTGGGACTAGCGGGGTTCTCCTACGAGCGGTACTTC.

The chain joins TRBV28 to TRBJ2-7; possible D gene TRBD2, 6 bases. The CDR3 length is 13 residues. Germline assignment: CDR1 MDHEN and CDR2 SYDVKM. V dropped 6 bases and J dropped 8 bases, with 17 bases sitting between them. This CDR3 reads CASSPATAGQQYF. The CDR3, as DNA: TGTGCCAGCAGCCCCGCCACGGCGGGGCAGCAGTACTTC.

This clonotype has a handful of counts. J is TRBJ2-5 and V is TRBV5-5; 12 nucleotides line up with TRBD1. Germline CDR1 is SGHKS and CDR2 is YYEKEE (reference sequence). The trim removed 0 bases at V and 5 bases at J, leaving 5 bases unmatched. This CDR3 is 16 amino acids long. Written as DNA, the CDR3 is TGTGCCAGCAGCTTGGGGGAGGGACAGGGGGCTGAGACCCAGTACTTC. It specifies CASSLGEGQGAETQYF.

Concerning this clonotype itself: This could be a read error, since a much larger clone is one nucleotide away. The rearrangement links TRBV5-1 to TRBJ1-1, with TRBD1 matching 11 bases. Germline V gene sequence: CDR1 SGHRS, CDR2 YFSETQ. The CDR3 sequence is 16 residues long. With 5 bases clipped from V and 6 bases from J, the junction kept 12 bases outside the gene matches. For the CDR3, the DNA is TGCGCCAGCAGATTCGGAAGGACAGGGGGCGATTCTGAAGCTTTCTTT. Translation gives CASRFGRTGGDSEAFF.

The rearrangement uses TRBV6-2 or TRBV6-3 and TRBJ2-3, with 9 nucleotides matching TRBD2. The V segment lost 2 bases and the J segment 0 bases; nucleotides outside the gene matches: 18. The CDR3 extends over 21 amino acids. The germline V gene encodes CDR1 MNHEY and CDR2 SVGEGT. The CDR3 spells CASSYRLAGLATGTSTDTQYF. CDR3 DNA sequence: TGTGCCAGCAGTTACCGGCTAGCGGGACTTGCGACCGGTACTAGCACAGATACGCAGTATTTT.

The chain combines TRBV20-1 with TRBJ2-7; tentatively, D is TRBD1 (5 bases). V was shortened by 1 base and J by 4 bases, with 14 bases between the two germline ends. From germline, CDR1 is DFQATT and CDR2 SNEGSKA (reference sequence). This CDR3 has 14 residues. The DNA of the CDR3 is TGCAGTGCTAGAGTAGGGGCAAGAAGGTACGAGCAGTACTTC. Protein product: CSARVGARRYEQYF.

This clonotype was seen a handful of times. The rearrangement links TRBV20-1 to TRBJ2-3; D gene unclear. The germline V gene encodes CDR1 DFQATT and CDR2 SNEGSKA (reference sequence). This CDR3 comprises 15 residues. Trimming left V 0 bases short and J 0 bases short, with 10 bases between. The CDR3 here is CSARDDAPSTDTQYF. The CDR3 DNA reads TGCAGTGCTAGAGATGACGCCCCGAGCACAGATACGCAGTATTTT.

This clonotype showed up just a few times. The chain uses TRBV6-5 and TRBJ1-3; the D is unclear. The V gene lost 2 bases and the J gene lost 2 bases, with 10 bases spanning the gap. The CDR3 covers 15 residues. Per germline, CDR1 MNHEY and CDR2 SVGAGI. The CDR3 nucleotides read TGTGCCAGCAGTTACAGTATGGAGACTGGAAACACCATATATTTT. Translation gives CASSYSMETGNTIYF.

The chain is built from TRBV5-1 and TRBJ1-4, with 7 bases that match TRBD1. The CDR3 contains 17 residues. V trimming: 4 bases; J trimming: 0 bases; junction bases outside the gene matches: 9. CDR1 and CDR2 (germline): SGHRS, YFSETQ. The CDR3 region is CASSPWDSLATNEKLFF. In DNA, the CDR3 is TGCGCCAGCAGCCCCTGGGACAGTCTTGCAACTAATGAAAAACTGTTTTTT.

The chain uses TRBV7-2 and TRBJ2-1, with 8 nucleotides matching TRBD1. CDR1 and CDR2 from the germline V gene are SGHTA and FQGNSA. This CDR3 spans 17 amino acids. V trimming: 1 base; J trimming: 2 bases; junction bases outside the gene matches: 7. Here the CDR3 DNA reads TGTGCCAGCAGCTTAGGTTGGGGACAGGAGACCTACAATGAGCAGTTCTTC. Amino acids: CASSLGWGQETYNEQFF.

This clonotype was detected only a few times. V usage is TRBV10-3 and J usage is TRBJ2-1, with D possibly matching TRBD1 (6 bases). CDR1 and CDR2 (germline): ENHRY, SYGVKD. Trimming removed 9 bases at V and 5 bases at J, with 20 bases between. There are 15 residues in the CDR3. The DNA for the CDR3 is TGTGCCATTGGACAGTCCCTAATGGGAAACAATGAGCAGTTCTTC. Its protein product is CAIGQSLMGNNEQFF.

The rearrangement joins TRBV5-1 to TRBJ1-2; D uncertain. V was shortened by 0 bases and J by 8 bases, with 11 bases between the two germline ends. The CDR3 has 13 residues. The germline V gene encodes CDR1 SGHRS and CDR2 YFSETQ. Here the CDR3 reads CASSLELAGGYTF. In DNA, the CDR3 is TGCGCCAGCAGCTTGGAACTAGCGGGCGGCTACACCTTC.